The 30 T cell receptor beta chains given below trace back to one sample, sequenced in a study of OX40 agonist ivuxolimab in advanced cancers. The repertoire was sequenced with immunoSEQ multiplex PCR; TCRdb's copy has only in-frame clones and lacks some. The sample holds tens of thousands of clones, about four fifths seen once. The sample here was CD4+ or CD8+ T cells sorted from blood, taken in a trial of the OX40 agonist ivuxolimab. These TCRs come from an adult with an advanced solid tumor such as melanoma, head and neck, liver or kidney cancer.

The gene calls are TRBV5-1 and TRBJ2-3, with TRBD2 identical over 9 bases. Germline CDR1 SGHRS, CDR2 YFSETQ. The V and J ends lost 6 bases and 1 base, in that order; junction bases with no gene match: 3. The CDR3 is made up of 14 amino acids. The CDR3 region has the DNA TGCGCCAGCACCCGGACTAGCGGCACAGATACGCAGTATTTT. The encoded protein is CASTRTSGTDTQYF.

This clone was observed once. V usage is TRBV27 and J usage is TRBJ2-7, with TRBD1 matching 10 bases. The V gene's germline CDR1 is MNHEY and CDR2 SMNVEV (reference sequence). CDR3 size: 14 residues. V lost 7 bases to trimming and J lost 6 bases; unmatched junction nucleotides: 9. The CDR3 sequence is CASIRSRDRGEQYF. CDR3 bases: TGTGCCAGCATCAGAAGCCGGGACAGGGGCGAGCAGTACTTC.

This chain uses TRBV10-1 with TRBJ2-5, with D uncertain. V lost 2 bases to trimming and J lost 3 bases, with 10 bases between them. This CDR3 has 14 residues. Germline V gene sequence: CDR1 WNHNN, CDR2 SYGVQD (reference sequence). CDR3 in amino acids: CASSETVAKETQYF. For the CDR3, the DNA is TGCGCCAGCAGTGAGACAGTAGCCAAAGAGACCCAGTACTTC.

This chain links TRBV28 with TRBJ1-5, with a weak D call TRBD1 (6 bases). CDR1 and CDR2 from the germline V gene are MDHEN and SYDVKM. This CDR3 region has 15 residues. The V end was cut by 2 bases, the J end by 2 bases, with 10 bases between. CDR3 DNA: TGTGCCAGCAGTTTAATAGGGGGAGGCAATCAGCCCCAGCATTTT. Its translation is CASSLIGGGNQPQHF.

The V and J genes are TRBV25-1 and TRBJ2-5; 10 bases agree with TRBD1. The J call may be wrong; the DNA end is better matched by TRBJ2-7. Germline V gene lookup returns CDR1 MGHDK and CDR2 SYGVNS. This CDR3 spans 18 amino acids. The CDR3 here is CASSGSSLRDRGVYEQYF. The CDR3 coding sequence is TGTGCCAGCAGTGGTTCATCGCTTAGGGACAGGGGCGTCTACGAGCAGTACTTC.

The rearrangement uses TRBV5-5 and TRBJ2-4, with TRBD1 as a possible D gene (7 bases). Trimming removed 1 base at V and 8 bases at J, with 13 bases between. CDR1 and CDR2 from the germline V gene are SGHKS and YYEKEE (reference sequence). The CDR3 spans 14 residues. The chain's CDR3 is CASSLNPRGDIQYF. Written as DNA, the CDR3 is TGTGCCAGCAGCTTGAATCCCAGGGGGGACATTCAGTACTTC.

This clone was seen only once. The CDR3, as DNA: TGTGCCAGCAGCTATGGACAGGGCGGTCAGCCCCAGCATTTT. It encodes CASSYGQGGQPQHF. The chain is built from TRBV9 and TRBJ1-5, with 8 bases aligning to TRBD1. V dropped 4 bases and J dropped 6; count of bases not matched to a gene: 6. The germline gives CDR1 SGDLS, CDR2 YYNGEE. The CDR3 consists of 14 residues.

The CDR3 sequence: CASTPRAGGYGYTF. The CDR3 DNA follows: TGTGCCAGCACCCCCCGGGCAGGAGGGTATGGCTACACCTTC. The V and J genes are TRBV2 and TRBJ1-2; D gene ambiguous. The CDR3 is 14 amino acids. The V end lost 7 bases, the J end lost 5 bases, and 17 bases lay between the germline ends. Germline assignment: CDR1 SNHLY and CDR2 FYNNEI.

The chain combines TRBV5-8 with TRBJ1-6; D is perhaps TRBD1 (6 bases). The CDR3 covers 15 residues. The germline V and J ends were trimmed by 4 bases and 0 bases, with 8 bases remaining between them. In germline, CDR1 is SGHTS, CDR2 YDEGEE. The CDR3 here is CASSTGSSYNSPLHF. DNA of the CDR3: TGTGCCAGCAGCACAGGGAGCTCCTATAATTCACCCCTCCACTTT.

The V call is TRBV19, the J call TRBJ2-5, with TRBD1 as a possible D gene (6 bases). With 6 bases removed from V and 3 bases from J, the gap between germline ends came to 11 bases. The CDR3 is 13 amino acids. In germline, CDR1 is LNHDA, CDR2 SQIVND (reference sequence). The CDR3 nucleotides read TGTGCCAGTAGGACCCACAGGGAAGAGACCCAGTACTTC. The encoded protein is CASRTHREETQYF.

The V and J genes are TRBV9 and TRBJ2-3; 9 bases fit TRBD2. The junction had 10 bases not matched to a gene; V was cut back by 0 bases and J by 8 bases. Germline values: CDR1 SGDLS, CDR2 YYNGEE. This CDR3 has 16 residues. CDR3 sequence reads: CASSVDAAGGLSTQYF. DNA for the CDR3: TGTGCCAGCAGCGTAGATGCGGCGGGGGGGCTGAGTACGCAGTATTTT.

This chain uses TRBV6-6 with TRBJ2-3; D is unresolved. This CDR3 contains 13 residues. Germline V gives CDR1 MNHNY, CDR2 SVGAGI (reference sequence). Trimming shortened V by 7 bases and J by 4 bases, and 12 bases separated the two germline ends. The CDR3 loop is CASTTSGADTQYF. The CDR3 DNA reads TGTGCCAGCACGACATCAGGAGCAGATACGCAGTATTTT.

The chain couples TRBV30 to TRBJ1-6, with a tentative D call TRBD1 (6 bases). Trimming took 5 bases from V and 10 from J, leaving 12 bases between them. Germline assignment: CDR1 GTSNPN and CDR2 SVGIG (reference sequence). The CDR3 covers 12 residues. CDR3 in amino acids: CAWSAQGSPLHF. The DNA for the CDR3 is TGTGCCTGGTCTGCTCAGGGGTCACCCCTCCACTTT.

The CDR3 spells CASSLDWGSYNSPLHF. The CDR3 DNA reads TGTGCCAGCAGCTTGGATTGGGGCTCCTATAATTCACCCCTCCACTTT. The chain links TRBV5-5 to TRBJ1-6, with D unclear. The germline CDR1 and CDR2 sequences are SGHKS and YYEKEE (reference sequence). The CDR3 covers 16 residues. V dropped 0 bases and J dropped 0 bases, with 7 bases sitting between them.

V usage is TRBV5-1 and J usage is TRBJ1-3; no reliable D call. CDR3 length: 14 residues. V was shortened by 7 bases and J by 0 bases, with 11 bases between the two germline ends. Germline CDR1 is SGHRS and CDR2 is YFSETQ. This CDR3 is CASSLQSSGNTIYF. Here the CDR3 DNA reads TGCGCCAGCTCCCTCCAGAGCTCTGGAAACACCATATATTTT.

The CDR3 DNA reads as TGTGCCAGCAGTTCACCCCCCGGGGCAAGCTCCTACAATGAGCAGTTCTTC. Translating it yields CASSSPPGASSYNEQFF. The rearrangement joins TRBV28 to TRBJ2-1; D possibly uses TRBD1 or TRBD2 (5 bases each). Germline V gene sequence: CDR1 MDHEN, CDR2 SYDVKM. Trimming removed 4 bases at V and 0 bases at J, with 16 bases between. The CDR3 covers 17 residues.

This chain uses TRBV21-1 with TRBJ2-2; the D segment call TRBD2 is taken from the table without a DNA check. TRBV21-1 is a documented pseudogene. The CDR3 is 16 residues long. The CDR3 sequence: CASSKAHYGETGELFF. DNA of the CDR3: TGTGCCAGCAGCAAAGCGCATTATGGGGAGACCGGGGAGCTGTTTTTT.

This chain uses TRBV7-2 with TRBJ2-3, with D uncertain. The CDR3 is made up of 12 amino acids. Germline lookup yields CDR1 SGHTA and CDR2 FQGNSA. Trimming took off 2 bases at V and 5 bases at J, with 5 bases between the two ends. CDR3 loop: CASSLIGDTQYF. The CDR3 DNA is TGTGCCAGCAGCTTAATAGGAGATACGCAGTATTTT.

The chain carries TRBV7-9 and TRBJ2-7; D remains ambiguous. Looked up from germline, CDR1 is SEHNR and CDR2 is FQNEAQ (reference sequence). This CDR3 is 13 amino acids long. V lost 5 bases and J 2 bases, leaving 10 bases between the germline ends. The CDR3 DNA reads TGTGCCAGCAGCCCTCCAAAAACCTACGAGCAGTACTTC. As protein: CASSPPKTYEQYF.

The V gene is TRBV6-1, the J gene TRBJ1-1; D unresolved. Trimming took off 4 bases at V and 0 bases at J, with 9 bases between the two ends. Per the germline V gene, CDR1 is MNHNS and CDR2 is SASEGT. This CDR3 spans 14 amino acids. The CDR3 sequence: CASSAQTLNTEAFF. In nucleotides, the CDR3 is TGTGCCAGCAGTGCCCAGACTCTGAACACTGAAGCTTTCTTT.

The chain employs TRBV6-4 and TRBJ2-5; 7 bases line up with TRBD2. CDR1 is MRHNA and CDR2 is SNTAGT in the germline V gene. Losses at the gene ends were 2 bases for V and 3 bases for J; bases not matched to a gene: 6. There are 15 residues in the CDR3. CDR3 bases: TGTGCCAGCAGTGACATCAGGGAGGGCGAAGAGACCCAGTACTTC. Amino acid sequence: CASSDIREGEETQYF.

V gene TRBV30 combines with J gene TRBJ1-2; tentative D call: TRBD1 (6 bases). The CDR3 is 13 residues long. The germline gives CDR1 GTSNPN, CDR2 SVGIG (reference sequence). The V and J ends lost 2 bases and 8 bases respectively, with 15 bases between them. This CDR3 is CAWSPNRETGYTF. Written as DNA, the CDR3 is TGTGCCTGGAGTCCGAACAGGGAGACCGGCTACACCTTC. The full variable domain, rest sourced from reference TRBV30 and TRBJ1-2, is SQTIHQWPATLVQPVGSPLSLECTVEGTSNPNLYWYRQAAGRGLQLLFYSVGIGQISSEVPQNLSASRPQDRQFILSSKKLLLSDSGFYLCAWSPNRETGYTFGSGTRLTVV.

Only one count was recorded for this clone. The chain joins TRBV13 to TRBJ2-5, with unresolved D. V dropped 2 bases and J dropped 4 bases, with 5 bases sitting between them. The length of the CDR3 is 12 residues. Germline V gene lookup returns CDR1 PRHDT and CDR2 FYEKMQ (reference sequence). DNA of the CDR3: TGTGCCAGCAGCTTATGGGGAGAGACCCAGTACTTC. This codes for CASSLWGETQYF. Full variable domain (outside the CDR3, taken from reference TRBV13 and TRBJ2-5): AAGVIQSPRHLIKEKRETATLKCYPIPRHDTVYWYQQGPGQDPQFLISFYEKMQSDKGSIPDRFSAQQFSDYHSELNMSSLELGDSALYFCASSLWGETQYFGPGTRLLVL.

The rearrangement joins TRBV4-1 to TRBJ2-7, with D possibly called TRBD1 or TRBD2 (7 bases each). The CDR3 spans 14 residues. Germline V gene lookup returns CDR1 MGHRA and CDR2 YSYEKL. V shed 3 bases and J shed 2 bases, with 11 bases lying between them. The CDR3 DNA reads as TGCGCCAGCAGCCATCAGGGGGGGGCCTACGAGCAGTACTTC. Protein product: CASSHQGGAYEQYF.

The CDR3 sequence is CASSRTGPDTQYF. Here the CDR3 DNA reads TGTGCCAGCAGTCGGACAGGGCCAGATACGCAGTATTTT. The rearrangement joins TRBV6-6 to TRBJ2-3; TRBD1 aligns across 8 bases. CDR1 and CDR2 from the germline V gene are MNHNY and SVGAGI (reference sequence). There are 13 residues in the CDR3. J gave up 4 bases and V 5 bases, and 2 bases lay outside the gene matches.

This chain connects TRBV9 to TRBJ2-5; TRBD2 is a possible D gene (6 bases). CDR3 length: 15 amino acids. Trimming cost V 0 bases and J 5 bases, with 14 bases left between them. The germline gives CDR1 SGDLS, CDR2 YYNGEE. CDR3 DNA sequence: TGTGCCAGCAGCGTAGGTGCGGGATGGGGGGAGACCCAGTACTTC. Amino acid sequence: CASSVGAGWGETQYF.

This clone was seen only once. The CDR3 nucleotides are TGTGCCAGCAGCCGCAGACTAGCGAAGAACACCGGGGAGCTGTTTTTT. Its protein is CASSRRLAKNTGELFF. The V call is TRBV4-2, the J call TRBJ2-2; 8 bases align to TRBD2. Germline V gene lookup returns CDR1 LGHNA and CDR2 YNFKEQ. V was clipped by 4 bases and J by 1 base; unmatched bases: 5. The CDR3 loop spans 16 amino acids.

The chain's CDR3 is CASSLAKGSADTQYF. CDR3 nucleotides: TGCGCCAGCAGCTTGGCTAAGGGCAGCGCAGATACGCAGTATTTT. V is TRBV5-1 and J is TRBJ2-3; D is undetermined. CDR1 is SGHRS, CDR2 YFSETQ, per germline. This CDR3 is built from 15 residues. V was cut by 0 bases and J by 4 bases, with 12 bases left in between.

This CDR3 reads CASSPEALHGYTF. The CDR3 region has the DNA TGTGCCAGCTCACCGGAAGCGTTGCATGGCTACACCTTC. V usage is TRBV18 and J usage is TRBJ1-2; no definite D call. The ends were cut back, 3 bases at V and 6 bases at J, with 11 bases in the middle. Germline CDR1 and CDR2: KGHSH and LQKENI. This CDR3 has 13 amino acids.

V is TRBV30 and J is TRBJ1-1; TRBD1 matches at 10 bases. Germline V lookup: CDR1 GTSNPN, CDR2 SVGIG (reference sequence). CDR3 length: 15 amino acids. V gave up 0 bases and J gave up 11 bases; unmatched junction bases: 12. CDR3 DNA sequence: TGTGCCTGGAGTGTAGGAAGACAGGGGGCCAGCTTGGCTTTCTTT. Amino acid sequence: CAWSVGRQGASLAFF.